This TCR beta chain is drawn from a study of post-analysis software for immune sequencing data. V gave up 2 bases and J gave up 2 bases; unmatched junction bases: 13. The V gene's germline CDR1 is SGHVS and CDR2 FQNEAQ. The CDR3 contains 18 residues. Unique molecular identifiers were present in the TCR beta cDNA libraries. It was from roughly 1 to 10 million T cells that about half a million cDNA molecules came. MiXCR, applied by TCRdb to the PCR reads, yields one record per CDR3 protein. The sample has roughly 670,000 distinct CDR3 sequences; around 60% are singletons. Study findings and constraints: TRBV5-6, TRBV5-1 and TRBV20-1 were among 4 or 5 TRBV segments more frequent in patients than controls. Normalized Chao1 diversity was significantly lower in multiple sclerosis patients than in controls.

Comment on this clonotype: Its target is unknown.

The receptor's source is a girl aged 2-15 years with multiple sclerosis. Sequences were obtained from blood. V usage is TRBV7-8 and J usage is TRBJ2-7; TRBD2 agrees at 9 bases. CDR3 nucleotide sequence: TGTGCCAGCAGCTTACAAGCGGGGGGCCGAACTAATACCTACGAGCAGTACTTC. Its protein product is CASSLQAGGRTNTYEQYF.